Below are 11 T cell receptor beta chains sequenced from a single sample in a study of OX40 agonist ivuxolimab in advanced cancers. This table comes from immunoSEQ multiplex PCR, and its TCRdb copy is limited to in-frame clones, with some not included. The sample includes about 96,000 clones, about 90% of them seen just once. The starting material was CD4+ or CD8+ T cells sorted from blood, obtained in a trial of the OX40 agonist ivuxolimab. The source is an adult with an advanced solid tumor such as melanoma, head and neck, liver or kidney cancer.

V gene TRBV19 combines with J gene TRBJ2-5; 7 nucleotides align to TRBD2. In germline, CDR1 is LNHDA, CDR2 SQIVND (reference sequence). The J segment lost 5 bases and the V segment lost 2 bases, leaving 8 bases of the junction unmatched. The CDR3 is 15 residues long. In DNA, the CDR3 is TGTGCCAGTAGTATAACTCGGACTAGAGGGGAGACCCAGTACTTC. Translated, it gives CASSITRTRGETQYF.

The chain has TRBV5-1 and TRBJ1-1; D gene uncertain. Germline CDR1 reads SGHRS; CDR2 reads YFSETQ. V lost 0 bases, J lost 1 base, and 10 bases lay in between. The CDR3 has 15 residues. The DNA for the CDR3 is TGCGCCAGCAGCTTGGACTACCGGAAGAACACTGAAGCTTTCTTT. Its translation: CASSLDYRKNTEAFF.

The chain couples TRBV19 to TRBJ1-2; D not resolved. V gave up 5 bases and J gave up 8 bases, with 12 bases separating them. This CDR3 region has 12 residues. Germline-derived CDR1 and CDR2 are LNHDA and SQIVND (reference sequence). CDR3 bases: TGTGCCAGTAGTCCGGCAGGTAGCGGCTACACCTTC. Residues: CASSPAGSGYTF. Using reference TRBV19 and TRBJ1-2 for the parts outside the CDR3, the full variable domain is DGGITQSPKYLFRKEGQNVTLSCEQNLNHDAMYWYRQDPGQGLRLIYYSQIVNDFQKGDIAEGYSVSREKKESFPLTVTSAQKNPTAFYLCASSPAGSGYTFGSGTRLTVV.

V usage is TRBV4-2 and J usage is TRBJ2-6; D not certain. There are 13 residues in the CDR3. Germline assignment: CDR1 LGHNA and CDR2 YNFKEQ. V shed 1 base and J shed 6 bases, with 4 bases lying between them. The CDR3 loop is CASSQGVANVLTF. In DNA, the CDR3 is TGTGCCAGCAGCCAAGGAGTGGCCAACGTCCTGACTTTC.

V gene TRBV4-1 combines with J gene TRBJ2-2; D is possibly TRBD1 or TRBD2 (5 bases each). Trimming took 0 bases from V and 5 from J, leaving 7 bases between them. CDR3 length: 14 residues. In germline, CDR1 is MGHRA, CDR2 YSYEKL. The CDR3 DNA sequence: TGCGCCAGCAGCCAAGATTGGGGGACCGGGGAGCTGTTTTTT. It yields the protein CASSQDWGTGELFF.

This clone has just one count. This chain joins TRBV9 and TRBJ2-7; possibly TRBD2 for D (6 bases). This CDR3 is built from 15 residues. The germline V and J ends were trimmed by 4 bases and 0 bases, with 14 bases remaining between them. Germline CDR1 and CDR2: SGDLS and YYNGEE. The CDR3 DNA reads TGTGCCAGCAGCCCCGGCGGGACGAGCTCCTACGAGCAGTACTTC. Amino acids: CASSPGGTSSYEQYF.

The genes are TRBV29-1 and TRBJ1-6; D is possibly TRBD1 (6 bases). The CDR3 has 12 amino acids. Germline CDR1 is SQVTM and CDR2 is ANQGSEA. Trimming pared 4 bases from V and 7 bases from J, leaving 8 bases between. CDR3 residues: CSVGQGNSPLHF. The CDR3 DNA reads as TGCAGCGTTGGGCAGGGGAATTCACCCCTCCACTTT.

The gene calls are TRBV19 and TRBJ2-7, with 10 bases matching TRBD1. The J segment lost 6 bases and the V segment lost 6 bases, leaving 5 bases of the junction unmatched. The V gene's germline CDR1 is LNHDA and CDR2 SQIVND (reference sequence). The length of the CDR3 is 13 residues. The CDR3 here is CASSRQGATEQYF. The CDR3 DNA follows: TGTGCCAGTAGCCGACAGGGGGCGACCGAGCAGTACTTC.

This sequence joins TRBV7-3 and TRBJ2-3, with a possible D match to TRBD1 (5 bases). The germline V gene encodes CDR1 SGHTA and CDR2 FQGTGA. Trimming stripped 5 bases from V and 2 bases from J, with 17 bases between. The CDR3 length is 16 residues. In DNA form, the CDR3 reads TGTGCCAGCAGCCCATCCCCTAGTGGGGCCACAGATACGCAGTATTTT. As protein: CASSPSPSGATDTQYF.

V is TRBV7-8 and J is TRBJ2-2; D might be TRBD2 (6 bases). This CDR3 comprises 15 residues. In germline, CDR1 is SGHVS, CDR2 FQNEAQ. V shed 5 bases and J shed 5 bases, with 15 bases lying between them. CDR3 loop: CASSTLGGLTGELFF. In DNA, the CDR3 is TGTGCCAGCAGCACCCTGGGAGGCCTGACCGGGGAGCTGTTTTTT.

This clone was observed a handful of times. V is TRBV29-1 and J is TRBJ1-1; D unclear. V dropped 6 bases and J dropped 1 base, with 15 bases sitting between them. Germline assignment: CDR1 SQVTM and CDR2 ANQGSEA. This CDR3 has 14 residues. DNA of the CDR3: TGCAGCGTATCTTGGGCAGGTCAGAACACTGAAGCTTTCTTT. It yields the protein CSVSWAGQNTEAFF.